This TCR beta chain comes out of a study of T cells after yellow fever vaccination. V dropped 5 bases and J dropped 0 bases, with 5 bases sitting between them. Germline V lookup: CDR1 SEHNR, CDR2 FQNEAQ (reference sequence). This CDR3 has 14 residues. Overall study results and limits: Relatively few clonotypes were ones that appeared in both CD4 and CD8 compartments. A large majority of primary-vaccination clones showed up again after the booster (approximately 95% CD4, 75% to 90% CD8).

Via MiXCR, TCRdb re-called the 5' RACE reads, giving one row per CDR3 protein. The table records approximately 300,000 distinct CDR3 sequences, 6.8% of them present only once. This clonotype came up a few times. Antigen: not known. The input for sequencing was PBMCs, taken about 49 days after the first yellow fever vaccination. This receptor was identified in a man younger than 30 who received the YFV17D yellow fever vaccine. V usage is TRBV7-9 and J usage is TRBJ1-6; no definite D call. CDR3 amino acids: CASSPGSYNSPLHF. The CDR3 nucleotides are TGTGCCAGCAGCCCAGGCTCCTATAATTCACCCCTCCACTTT.